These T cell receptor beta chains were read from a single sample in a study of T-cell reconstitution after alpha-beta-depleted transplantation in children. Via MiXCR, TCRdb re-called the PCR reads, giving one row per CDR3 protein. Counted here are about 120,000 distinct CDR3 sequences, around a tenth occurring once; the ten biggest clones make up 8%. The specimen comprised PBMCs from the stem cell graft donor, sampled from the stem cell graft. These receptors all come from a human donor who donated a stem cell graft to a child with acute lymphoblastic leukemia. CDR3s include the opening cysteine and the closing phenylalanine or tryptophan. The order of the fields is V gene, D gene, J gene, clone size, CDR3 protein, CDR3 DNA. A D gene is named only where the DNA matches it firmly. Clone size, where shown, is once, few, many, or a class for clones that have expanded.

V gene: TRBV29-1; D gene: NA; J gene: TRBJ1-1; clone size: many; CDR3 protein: CLGQTNTEAFF; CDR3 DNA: TGCTTGGGGCAGACGAACACTGAAGCTTTCTTT
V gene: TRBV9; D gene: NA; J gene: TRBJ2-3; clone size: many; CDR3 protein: CASSVSEDTQYF; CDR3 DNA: TGTGCCAGCAGCGTAAGTGAAGATACGCAGTATTTT
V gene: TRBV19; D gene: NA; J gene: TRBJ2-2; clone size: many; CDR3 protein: CASSIGPRSGELFF; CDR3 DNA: TGTGCCAGTAGTATAGGGCCGAGGAGTGGGGAGCTGTTTTTT
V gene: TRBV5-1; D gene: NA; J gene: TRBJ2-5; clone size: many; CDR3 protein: CASSFAGMEETQYF; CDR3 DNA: TGCGCCAGCAGCTTCGCAGGGATGGAGGAGACCCAGTACTTC
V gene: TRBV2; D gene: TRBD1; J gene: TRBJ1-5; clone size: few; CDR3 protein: CASIGQGGNQPQHF; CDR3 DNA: TGTGCCAGCATAGGGCAGGGGGGCAATCAGCCCCAGCATTTT
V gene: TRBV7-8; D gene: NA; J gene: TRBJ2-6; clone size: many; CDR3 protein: CASSYGSGANVLTF; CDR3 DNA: TGTGCCAGCAGCTACGGGTCTGGGGCCAACGTCCTGACTTTC
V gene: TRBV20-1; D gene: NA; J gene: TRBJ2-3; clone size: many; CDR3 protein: CSARVQGLTDTQYF; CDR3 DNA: TGCAGTGCTAGAGTCCAGGGGCTCACAGATACGCAGTATTTT
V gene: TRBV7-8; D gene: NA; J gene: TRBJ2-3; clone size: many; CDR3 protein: CASSLPLGRPISTDTQYF; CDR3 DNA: TGTGCCAGCAGCTTACCCCTAGGCAGGCCCATAAGCACAGATACGCAGTATTTT
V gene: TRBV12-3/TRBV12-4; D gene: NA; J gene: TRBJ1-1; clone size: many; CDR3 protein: CASSLRTASGNTEAFF; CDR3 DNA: TGTGCCAGCAGTCTACGGACTGCATCGGGTAACACTGAAGCTTTCTTT
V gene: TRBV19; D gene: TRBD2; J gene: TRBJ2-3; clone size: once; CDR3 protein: CASSKTSGRSFNLGTDTQYF; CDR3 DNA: TGTGCCAGTAGTAAGACTAGCGGGAGGAGTTTTAATCTAGGGACAGATACGCAGTATTTT
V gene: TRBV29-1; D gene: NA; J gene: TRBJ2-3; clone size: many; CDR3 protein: CSVEDGLSTDTQYF; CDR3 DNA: TGCAGCGTTGAAGACGGATTAAGCACAGATACGCAGTATTTT
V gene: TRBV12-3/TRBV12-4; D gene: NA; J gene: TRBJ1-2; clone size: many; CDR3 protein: CASSLGFSYGYTF; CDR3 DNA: TGTGCCAGCAGTTTGGGTTTCAGCTATGGCTACACCTTC
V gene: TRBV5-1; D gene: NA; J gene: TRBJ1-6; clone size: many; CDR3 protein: CASSPGQSGSPLHF; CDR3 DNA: TGCGCCAGCAGCCCCGGACAAAGCGGTTCACCCCTCCACTTT
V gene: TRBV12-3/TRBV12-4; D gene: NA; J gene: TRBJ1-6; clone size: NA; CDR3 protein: CASGRPRSSYNSPLHF; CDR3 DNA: TGTGCCAGTGGCAGGCCCCGGTCCTCCTATAATTCACCCCTCCACTTT
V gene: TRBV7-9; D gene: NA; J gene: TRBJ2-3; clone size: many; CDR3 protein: CASSLKEGKPGSPRWTQYF; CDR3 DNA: TGTGCCAGCAGCCTCAAGGAGGGAAAGCCGGGATCCCCTAGGTGGACGCAGTATTTT
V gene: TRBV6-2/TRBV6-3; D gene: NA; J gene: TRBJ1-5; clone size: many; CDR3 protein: CASSSVKLPPGSSLYSNQPQHF; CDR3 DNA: TGTGCCAGCAGTTCGGTGAAGCTCCCTCCGGGTTCCTCCCTATATAGCAATCAGCCCCAGCATTTT
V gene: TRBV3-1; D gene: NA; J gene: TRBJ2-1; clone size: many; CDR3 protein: CASSQEQGLGNEQFF; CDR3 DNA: TGTGCCAGCAGCCAGGAACAGGGTCTGGGTAATGAGCAGTTCTTC
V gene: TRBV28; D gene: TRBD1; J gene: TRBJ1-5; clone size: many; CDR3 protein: CASRSTGGYNQPQHF; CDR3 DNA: TGTGCCAGCAGGTCGACAGGGGGCTACAATCAGCCCCAGCATTTT
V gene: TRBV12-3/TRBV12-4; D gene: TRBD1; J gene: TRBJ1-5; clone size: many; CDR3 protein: CASSGTGTNQPQHF; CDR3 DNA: TGTGCCAGCAGTGGGACAGGGACGAATCAGCCCCAGCATTTT
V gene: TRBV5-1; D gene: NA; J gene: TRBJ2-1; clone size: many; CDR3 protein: CASSSSTSSRQFF; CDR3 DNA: TGCGCCAGCAGCTCTAGTACTAGCTCAAGGCAGTTCTTC
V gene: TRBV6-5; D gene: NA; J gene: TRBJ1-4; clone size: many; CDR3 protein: CASSSRRSATNEKLFF; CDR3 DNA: TGTGCCAGCAGTTCAAGACGGAGTGCAACTAATGAAAAACTGTTTTTT
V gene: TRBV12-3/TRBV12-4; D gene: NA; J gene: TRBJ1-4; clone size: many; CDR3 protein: CASTRSGTTNEKLFF; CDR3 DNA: TGTGCCAGCACCCGATCAGGGACAACTAATGAAAAACTGTTTTTT
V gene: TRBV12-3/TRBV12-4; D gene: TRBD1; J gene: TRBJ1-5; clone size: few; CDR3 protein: CASSSAIDRGKDGNQPQHF; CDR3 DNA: TGTGCCAGCAGTTCAGCCATAGACAGGGGTAAAGATGGCAATCAGCCCCAGCATTTT
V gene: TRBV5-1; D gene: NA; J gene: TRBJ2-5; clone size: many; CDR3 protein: CASRSRETQYF; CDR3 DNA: TGCGCCAGCAGATCTAGGGAGACCCAGTACTTC
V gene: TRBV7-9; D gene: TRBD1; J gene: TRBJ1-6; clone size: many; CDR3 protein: CASSLFLDRASPLHF; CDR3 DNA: TGTGCCAGCAGCTTATTTTTGGACAGGGCTTCACCCCTCCACTTT
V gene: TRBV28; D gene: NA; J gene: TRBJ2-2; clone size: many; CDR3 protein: CASRLTGNTGELFF; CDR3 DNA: TGTGCCAGCAGGCTGACGGGGAACACCGGGGAGCTGTTTTTT
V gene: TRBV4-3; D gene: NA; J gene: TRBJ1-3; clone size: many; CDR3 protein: CASSQLGNTIYF; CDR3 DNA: TGCGCCAGCAGCCAACTTGGAAACACCATATATTTT
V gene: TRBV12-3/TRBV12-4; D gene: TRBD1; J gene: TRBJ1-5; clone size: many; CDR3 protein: CASSLGGQGGKDQPQHF; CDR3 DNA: TGTGCCAGCAGTCTAGGGGGACAGGGGGGGAAAGACCAGCCCCAGCATTTT
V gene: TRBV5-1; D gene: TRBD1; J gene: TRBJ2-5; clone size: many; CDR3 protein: CASSRQGWEQETQYF; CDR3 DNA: TGCGCCAGCTCTCGACAGGGGTGGGAGCAAGAGACCCAGTACTTC
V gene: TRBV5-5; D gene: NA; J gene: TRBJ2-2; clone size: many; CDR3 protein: CASSQGHSTGELFF; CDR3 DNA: TGTGCCAGCAGCCAGGGACACTCCACCGGGGAGCTGTTTTTT
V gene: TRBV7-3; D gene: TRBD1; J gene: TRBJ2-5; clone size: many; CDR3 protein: CASRFRTGEETQYF; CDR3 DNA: TGTGCCAGCAGGTTCCGGACAGGGGAAGAGACCCAGTACTTC
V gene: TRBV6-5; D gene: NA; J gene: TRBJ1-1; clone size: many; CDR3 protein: CASSYGWWGGNTEAFF; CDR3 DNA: TGTGCCAGCAGTTACGGGTGGTGGGGGGGGAACACTGAAGCTTTCTTT
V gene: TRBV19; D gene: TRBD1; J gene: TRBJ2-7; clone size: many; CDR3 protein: CASRSTGGSEQYF; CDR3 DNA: TGTGCCAGCCGATCGACAGGGGGTAGCGAGCAGTACTTC
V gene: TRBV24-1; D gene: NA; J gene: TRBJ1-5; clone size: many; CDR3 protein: CATSPSGSTNQPQHF; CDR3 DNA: TGTGCCACTAGCCCGAGCGGGAGCACGAATCAGCCCCAGCATTTT
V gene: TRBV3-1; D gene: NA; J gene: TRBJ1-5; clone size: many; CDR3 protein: CASSQGSGNQPQHF; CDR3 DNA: TGTGCCAGCAGCCAAGGGTCAGGCAATCAGCCCCAGCATTTT
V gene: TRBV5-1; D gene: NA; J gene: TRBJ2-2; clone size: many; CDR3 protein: CASSLRMSNTGELFF; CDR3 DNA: TGCGCCAGCAGCTTGCGGATGAGTAACACCGGGGAGCTGTTTTTT
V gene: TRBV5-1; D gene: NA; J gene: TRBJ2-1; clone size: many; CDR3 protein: CASCQTFKSDEQFF; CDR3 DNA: TGCGCCAGCTGTCAGACGTTCAAGTCCGATGAGCAGTTCTTC
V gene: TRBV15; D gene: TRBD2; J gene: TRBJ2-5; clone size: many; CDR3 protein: CATREAGVETQYF; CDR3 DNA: TGTGCCACCAGGGAAGCGGGGGTCGAGACCCAGTACTTC
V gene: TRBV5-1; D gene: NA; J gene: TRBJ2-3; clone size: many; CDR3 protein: CASTRQLLTDTQYF; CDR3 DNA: TGCGCCAGCACCCGACAGCTTCTCACAGATACGCAGTATTTT
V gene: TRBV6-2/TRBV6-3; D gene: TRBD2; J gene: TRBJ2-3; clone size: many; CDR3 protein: CASSYSGLAGVGWDTDTQYF; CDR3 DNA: TGTGCCAGCAGTTACTCGGGACTAGCGGGAGTAGGGTGGGACACAGATACGCAGTATTTT
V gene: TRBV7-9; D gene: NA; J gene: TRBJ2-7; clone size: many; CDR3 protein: CASSAKGQPYEQYF; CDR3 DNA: TGTGCCAGCAGCGCGAAGGGACAACCATACGAGCAGTACTTC
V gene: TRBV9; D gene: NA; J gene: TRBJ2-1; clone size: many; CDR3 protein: CASSTSGAGLSYNEQFF; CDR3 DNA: TGTGCCAGCAGCACGTCGGGGGCGGGCCTTTCCTACAATGAGCAGTTCTTC
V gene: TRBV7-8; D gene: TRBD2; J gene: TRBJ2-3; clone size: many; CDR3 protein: CASSPRWFASGESTDTQYF; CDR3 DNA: TGTGCCAGCAGCCCCCGTTGGTTCGCTAGCGGGGAGAGCACAGATACGCAGTATTTT
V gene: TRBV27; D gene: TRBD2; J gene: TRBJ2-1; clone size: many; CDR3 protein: CASSRNGLAEGEQFF; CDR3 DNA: TGTGCCAGCAGCCGGAATGGACTAGCCGAGGGTGAGCAGTTCTTC
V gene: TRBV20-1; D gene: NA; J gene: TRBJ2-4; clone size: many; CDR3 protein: CSARDPQIAKNIQYF; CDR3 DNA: TGCAGTGCTAGAGATCCCCAGATAGCCAAAAACATTCAGTACTTC
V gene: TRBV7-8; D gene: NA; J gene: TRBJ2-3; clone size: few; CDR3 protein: CASSAEGSTDTQYF; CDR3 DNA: TGTGCCAGCAGCGCAGAGGGGTCCACAGATACGCAGTATTTT
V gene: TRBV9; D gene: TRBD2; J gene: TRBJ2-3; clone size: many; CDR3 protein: CASSVLAGATDTQYF; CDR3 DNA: TGTGCCAGCAGCGTATTAGCGGGGGCCACAGATACGCAGTATTTT
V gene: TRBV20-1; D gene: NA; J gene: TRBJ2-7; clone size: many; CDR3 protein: CSARIPGDNEQYF; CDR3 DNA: TGCAGTGCTAGGATCCCCGGGGACAACGAGCAGTACTTC
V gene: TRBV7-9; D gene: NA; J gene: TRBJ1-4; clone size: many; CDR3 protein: CASSLLGNNEKLFF; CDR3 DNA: TGTGCCAGCAGCTTACTAGGAAATAATGAAAAACTGTTTTTT
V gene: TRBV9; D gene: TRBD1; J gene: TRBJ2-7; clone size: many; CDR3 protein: CASSLRDRASYEQYF; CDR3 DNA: TGTGCCAGCAGTCTCCGGGACAGGGCGTCCTACGAGCAGTACTTC
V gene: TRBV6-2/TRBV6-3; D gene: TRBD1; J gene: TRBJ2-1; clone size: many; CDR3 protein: CASKTDRGRGDEQFF; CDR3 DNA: TGTGCCAGCAAAACGGACAGGGGGCGAGGGGATGAGCAGTTCTTC
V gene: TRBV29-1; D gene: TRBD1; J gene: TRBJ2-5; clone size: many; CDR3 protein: CSLHTGGGETQYF; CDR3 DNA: TGCAGCCTCCATACAGGGGGCGGAGAGACCCAGTACTTC
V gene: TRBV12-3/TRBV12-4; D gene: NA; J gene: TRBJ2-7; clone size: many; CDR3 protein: CASSFLAAYEQYF; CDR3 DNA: TGTGCCAGCAGTTTTTTAGCGGCCTACGAGCAGTACTTC
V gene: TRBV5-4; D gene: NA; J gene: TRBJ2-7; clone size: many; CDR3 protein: CASSYEQGTYEQYF; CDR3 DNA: TGTGCCAGCAGCTATGAACAGGGAACCTACGAGCAGTACTTC